This TCR beta chain was observed in a study of Ad26.COV2.S vaccination and SARS-CoV-2 variants. Study context: Donor was assigned to the Ad26.COV2.S arm of trial COV1001. In the study, Ad26.COV2.S was injected intramuscularly once, or twice 56 days apart.

Findings and limits, study-wide: People who got the vaccine had more spike-specific TCR breadth than people who got placebo.

Specified treatment: 15 to 20 received Ad26.COV2.S at low or high dose, single or two shots; five or six received placebo; per-sample allocation not given. Sampling was performed 63 days after the first vaccine or placebo injection. For this clone: Its specificity is not known.

The method was immunoSEQ multiplex PCR; TCRdb's version includes in-frame clones alone and lacks a portion of them. Of about 350,000 clones listed, about 88% are singletons. CDR1 and CDR2 (germline): MNHEY, SVGAGI. V lost 7 bases and J lost 1, with 14 bases in between. CDR3 length: 14 amino acids. The sample consisted of peripheral blood, taken in a trial of Ad26.COV2.S vaccine versus placebo. The chain has TRBV6-5 and TRBJ2-7; D uncertain. This TCR was recovered from a person aged 18-60 years who received the Ad26.COV2.S COVID-19 vaccine or a placebo. CDR3 sequence: CASKVRQPSYEQYF. CDR3 in DNA: TGTGCCAGCAAAGTTCGTCAGCCATCCTACGAGCAGTACTTC.